The entry that follows covers one T cell receptor (beta chain) sequence. Its antigen is not known. Per the germline V gene, CDR1 is SQVTM and CDR2 is ANQGSEA. CDR3 length: 17 residues. V dropped 3 bases and J dropped 6; count of bases not matched to a gene: 12. This sample was included in a study of T-cell reconstitution after alpha-beta-depleted transplantation in children. Study-wide points: After transplant, high TCRbeta diversity at day 60 in some patients arose from surviving recipient T cells and thymic progenitors. At one year after transplant, newly produced T cells mostly accounted for T-cell counts and diversity. Alpha-beta T cells present about two months after transplant were reported to originate from several hundred expanded graft clones.

A library of TCRbeta sequences, prepared with unique molecular identifiers, was generated. TCRdb called the PCR reads again in MiXCR, with one record for every CDR3 protein. The table includes about 440,000 distinct CDR3 sequences, around two fifths detected once. This specimen consisted of PBMCs, obtained before TCRalphabeta/CD19-depleted stem cell transplant. The chain joins TRBV29-1 to TRBJ2-2; 11 nucleotides agree with TRBD2. This clonotype was sampled from a girl aged 2 to 10 with aplastic anemia, due to receive a stem cell transplant. CDR3 nucleotide sequence: TGCAGCGTTGAGGCCGTACCACTAGCGGGAGTAGCCGGGGAGCTGTTTTTT. It encodes CSVEAVPLAGVAGELFF.